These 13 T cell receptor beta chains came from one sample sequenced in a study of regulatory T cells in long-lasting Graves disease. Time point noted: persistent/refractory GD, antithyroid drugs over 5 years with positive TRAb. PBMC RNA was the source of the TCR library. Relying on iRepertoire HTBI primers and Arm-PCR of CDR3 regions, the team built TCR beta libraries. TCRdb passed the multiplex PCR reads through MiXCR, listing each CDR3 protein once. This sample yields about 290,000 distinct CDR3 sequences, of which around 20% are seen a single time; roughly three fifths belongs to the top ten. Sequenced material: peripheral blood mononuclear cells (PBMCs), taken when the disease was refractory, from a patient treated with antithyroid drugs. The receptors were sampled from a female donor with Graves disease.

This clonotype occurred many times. The CDR3 DNA reads TGTGCCAGCAGCTCTTGGACAGCCGAGCAGTACTTC. Amino acids: CASSSWTAEQYF. The rearrangement joins TRBV28 to TRBJ2-7, with D tentatively TRBD1 (6 bases). The CDR3 has 12 amino acids. V was cut by 6 bases and J by 6 bases, with 12 bases left in between. CDR1 and CDR2 from the germline V gene are MDHEN and SYDVKM.

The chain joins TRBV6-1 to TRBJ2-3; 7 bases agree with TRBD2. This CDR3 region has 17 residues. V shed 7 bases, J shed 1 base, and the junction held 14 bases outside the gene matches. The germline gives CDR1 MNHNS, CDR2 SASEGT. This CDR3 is CASILGREFPGTDTQYF. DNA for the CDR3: TGTGCCAGCATTCTAGGGCGGGAGTTCCCAGGCACAGATACGCAGTATTTT.

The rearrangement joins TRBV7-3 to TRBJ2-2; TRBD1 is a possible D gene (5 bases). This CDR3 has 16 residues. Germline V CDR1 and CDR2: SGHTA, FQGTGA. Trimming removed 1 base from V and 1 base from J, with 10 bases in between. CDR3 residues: CASSLNGDRNTGELFF. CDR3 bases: TGTGCCAGCAGCTTAAACGGAGACAGGAACACCGGGGAGCTGTTTTTT.

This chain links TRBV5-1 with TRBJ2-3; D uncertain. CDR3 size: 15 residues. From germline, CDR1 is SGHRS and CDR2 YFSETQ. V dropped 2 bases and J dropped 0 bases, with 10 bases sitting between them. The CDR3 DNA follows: TGCGCCAGCAGCTTCCGGCTTGACAGCACAGATACGCAGTATTTT. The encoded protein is CASSFRLDSTDTQYF.

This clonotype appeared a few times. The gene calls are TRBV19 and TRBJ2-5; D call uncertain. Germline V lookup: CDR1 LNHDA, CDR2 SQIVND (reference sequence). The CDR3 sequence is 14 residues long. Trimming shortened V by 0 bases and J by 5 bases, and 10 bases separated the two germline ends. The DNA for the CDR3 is TGTGCCAGTAGTATAGATCCCAGTTGGGAGACCCAGTACTTC. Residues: CASSIDPSWETQYF.

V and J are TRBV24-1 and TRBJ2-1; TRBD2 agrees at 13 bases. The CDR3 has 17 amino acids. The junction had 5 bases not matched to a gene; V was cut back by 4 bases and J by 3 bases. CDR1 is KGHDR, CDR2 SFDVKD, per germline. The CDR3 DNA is TGTGCCACCAGTGACAGGACTAGCGGGAGCATCTACAATGAGCAGTTCTTC. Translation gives CATSDRTSGSIYNEQFF.

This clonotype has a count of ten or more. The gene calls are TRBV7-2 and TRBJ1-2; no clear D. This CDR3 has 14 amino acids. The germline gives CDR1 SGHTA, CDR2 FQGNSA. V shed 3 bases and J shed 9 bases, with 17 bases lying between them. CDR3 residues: CASSFDWRFGSYTF. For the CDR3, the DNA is TGTGCCAGCAGCTTCGATTGGAGGTTCGGGAGCTACACCTTC.

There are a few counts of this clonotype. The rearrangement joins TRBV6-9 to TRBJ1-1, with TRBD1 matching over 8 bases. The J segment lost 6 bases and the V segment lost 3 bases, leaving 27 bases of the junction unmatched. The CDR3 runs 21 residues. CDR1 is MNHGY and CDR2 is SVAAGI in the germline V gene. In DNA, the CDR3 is TGTGCCAGCAGTTACTCCCGGGACAGGTTAAGGGGCCCCTTCAGGATCCCTGAAGCTTTCTTT. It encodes CASSYSRDRLRGPFRIPEAFF.

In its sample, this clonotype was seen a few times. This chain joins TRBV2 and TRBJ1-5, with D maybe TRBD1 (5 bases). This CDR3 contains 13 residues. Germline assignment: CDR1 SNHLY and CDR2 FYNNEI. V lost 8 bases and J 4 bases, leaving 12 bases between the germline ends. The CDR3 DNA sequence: TGTGCCAGCGCAGACCGGGGGAATCAGCCCCAGCATTTT. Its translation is CASADRGNQPQHF.

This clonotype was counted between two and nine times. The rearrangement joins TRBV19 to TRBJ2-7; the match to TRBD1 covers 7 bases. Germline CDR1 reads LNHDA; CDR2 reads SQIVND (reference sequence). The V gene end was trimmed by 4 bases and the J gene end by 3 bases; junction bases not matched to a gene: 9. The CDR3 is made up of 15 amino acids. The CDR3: CASSTGQTTLYEQYF. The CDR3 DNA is TGTGCCAGTAGTACGGGACAGACCACACTCTACGAGCAGTACTTC.

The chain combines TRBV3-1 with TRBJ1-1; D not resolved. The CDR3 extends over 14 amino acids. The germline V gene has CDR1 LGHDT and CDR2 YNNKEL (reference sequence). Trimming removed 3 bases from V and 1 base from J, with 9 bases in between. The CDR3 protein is CASSQQKENTEAFF. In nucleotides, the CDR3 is TGTGCCAGCAGCCAGCAAAAGGAGAACACTGAAGCTTTCTTT.

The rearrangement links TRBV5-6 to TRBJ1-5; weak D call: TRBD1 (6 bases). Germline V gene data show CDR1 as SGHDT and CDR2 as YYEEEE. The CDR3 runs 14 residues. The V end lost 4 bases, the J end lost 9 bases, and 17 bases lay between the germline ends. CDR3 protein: CASSGGTTRGPQHF. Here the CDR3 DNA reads TGTGCCAGCAGCGGTGGGACAACGCGGGGGCCCCAGCATTTT.

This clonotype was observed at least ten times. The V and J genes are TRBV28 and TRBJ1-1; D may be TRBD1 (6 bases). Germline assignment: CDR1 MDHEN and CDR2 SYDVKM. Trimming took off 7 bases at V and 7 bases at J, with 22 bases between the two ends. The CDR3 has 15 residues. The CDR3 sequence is CASTFWGRGAGEAFF. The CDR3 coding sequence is TGTGCCAGCACCTTTTGGGGCAGGGGCGCCGGTGAAGCTTTCTTT.